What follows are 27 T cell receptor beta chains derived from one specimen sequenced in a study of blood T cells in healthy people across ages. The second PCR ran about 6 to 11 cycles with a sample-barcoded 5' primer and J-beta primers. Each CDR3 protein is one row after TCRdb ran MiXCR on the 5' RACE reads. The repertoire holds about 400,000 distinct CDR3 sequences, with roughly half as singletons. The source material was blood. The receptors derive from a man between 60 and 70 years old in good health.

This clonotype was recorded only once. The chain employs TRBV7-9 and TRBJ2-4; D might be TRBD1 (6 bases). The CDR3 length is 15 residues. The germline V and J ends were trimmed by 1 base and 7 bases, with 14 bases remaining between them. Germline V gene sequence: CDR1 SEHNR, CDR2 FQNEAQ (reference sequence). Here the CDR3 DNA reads TGTGCCAGCAGCTTAGTTTCGGGAAGGGGGAACATTCAGTACTTC. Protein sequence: CASSLVSGRGNIQYF.

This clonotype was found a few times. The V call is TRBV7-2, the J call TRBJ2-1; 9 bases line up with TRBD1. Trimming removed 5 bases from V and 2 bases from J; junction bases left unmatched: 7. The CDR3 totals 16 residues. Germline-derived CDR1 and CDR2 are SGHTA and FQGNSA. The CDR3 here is CASSPRGTGTYNEQFF. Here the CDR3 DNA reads TGTGCCAGCAGCCCTCGCGGGACAGGGACCTACAATGAGCAGTTCTTC.

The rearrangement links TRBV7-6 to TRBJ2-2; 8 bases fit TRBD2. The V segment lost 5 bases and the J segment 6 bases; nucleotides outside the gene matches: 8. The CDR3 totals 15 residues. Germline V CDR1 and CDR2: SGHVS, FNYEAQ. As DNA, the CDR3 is TGTGCCAGCAGCCCGGTGGGACTAGAAGCCGGGGAGCTGTTTTTT. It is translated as CASSPVGLEAGELFF.

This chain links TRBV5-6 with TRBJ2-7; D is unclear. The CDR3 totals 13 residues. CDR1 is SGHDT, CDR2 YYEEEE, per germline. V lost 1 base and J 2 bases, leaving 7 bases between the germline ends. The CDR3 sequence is CASSLSVAYEQYF. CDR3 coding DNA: TGTGCCAGCAGCTTGTCGGTAGCCTACGAGCAGTACTTC.

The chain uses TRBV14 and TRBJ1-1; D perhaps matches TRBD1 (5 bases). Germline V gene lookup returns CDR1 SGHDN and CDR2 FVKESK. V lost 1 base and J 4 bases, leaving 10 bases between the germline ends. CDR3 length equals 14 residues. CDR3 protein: CASSQVRGGTEAFF. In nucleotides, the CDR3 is TGTGCCAGCAGCCAAGTTAGGGGAGGCACTGAAGCTTTCTTT.

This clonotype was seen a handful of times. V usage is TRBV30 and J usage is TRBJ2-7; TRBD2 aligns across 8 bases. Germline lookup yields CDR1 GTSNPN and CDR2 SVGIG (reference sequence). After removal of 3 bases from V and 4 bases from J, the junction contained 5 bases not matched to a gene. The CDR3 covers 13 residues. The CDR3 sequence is CAWRRLAIYEQYF. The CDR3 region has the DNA TGTGCCTGGAGACGACTAGCGATTTACGAGCAGTACTTC.

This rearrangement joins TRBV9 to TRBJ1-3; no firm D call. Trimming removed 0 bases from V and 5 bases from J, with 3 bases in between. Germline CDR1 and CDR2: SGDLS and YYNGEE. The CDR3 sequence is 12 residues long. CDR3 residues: CASSVDRNTIYF. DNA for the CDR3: TGTGCCAGCAGCGTAGATCGAAACACCATATATTTT.

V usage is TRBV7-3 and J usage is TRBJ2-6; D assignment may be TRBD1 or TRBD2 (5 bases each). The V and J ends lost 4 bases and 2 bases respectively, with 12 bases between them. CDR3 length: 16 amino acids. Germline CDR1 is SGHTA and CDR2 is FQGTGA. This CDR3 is CASSSGLSPGANVLTF. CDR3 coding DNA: TGTGCCAGCAGCTCGGGGCTATCCCCTGGGGCCAACGTCCTGACTTTC.

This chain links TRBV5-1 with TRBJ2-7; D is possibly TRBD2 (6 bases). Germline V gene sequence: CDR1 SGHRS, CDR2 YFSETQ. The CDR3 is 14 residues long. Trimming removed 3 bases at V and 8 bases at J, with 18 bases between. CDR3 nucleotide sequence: TGCGCCAGCAGCTCGGAGGGAGGCCCATTCAAGCAGTACTTC. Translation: CASSSEGGPFKQYF.

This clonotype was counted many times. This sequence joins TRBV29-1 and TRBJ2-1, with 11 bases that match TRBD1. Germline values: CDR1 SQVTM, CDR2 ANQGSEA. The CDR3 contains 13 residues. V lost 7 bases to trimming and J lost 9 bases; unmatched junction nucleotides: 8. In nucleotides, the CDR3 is TGCAGCGCAGGGGACAGGGGGTTTACTGAGCAGTTCTTC. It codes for CSAGDRGFTEQFF.

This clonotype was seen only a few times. The CDR3, as DNA: TGTGCCAGCAGCTTAGTCCCCAGGGGGCAACTTGGCTACACCTTC. It is translated as CASSLVPRGQLGYTF. This rearrangement joins TRBV7-2 to TRBJ1-2; TRBD1 matches at 8 bases. Germline trimming cut 1 base from V and 7 bases from J; bases unmatched to any gene: 8. The CDR3 is 15 residues long. The germline CDR1 and CDR2 sequences are SGHTA and FQGNSA.

The CDR3 DNA is TGTGCCAGCTCGGGACTAGAGGCCAATGAGCAGTTCTTC. It is translated as CASSGLEANEQFF. The gene calls are TRBV7-2 and TRBJ2-1; 8 bases match TRBD2. The CDR3 extends over 13 amino acids. V shed 8 bases, J shed 6 bases, and the junction held 6 bases outside the gene matches. In germline, CDR1 is SGHTA, CDR2 FQGNSA.

The CDR3 DNA is TGTGCCAGCCGCTTTGCGGACAGCCAAGAGACCCAGTACTTC. Amino acid sequence: CASRFADSQETQYF. The rearrangement joins TRBV6-6 to TRBJ2-5, with D tentatively TRBD1 (6 bases). The CDR3 length is 14 residues. V was pared by 8 bases and J by 1 base, with 14 bases between. CDR1 is MNHNY, CDR2 SVGAGI, per germline (reference sequence).

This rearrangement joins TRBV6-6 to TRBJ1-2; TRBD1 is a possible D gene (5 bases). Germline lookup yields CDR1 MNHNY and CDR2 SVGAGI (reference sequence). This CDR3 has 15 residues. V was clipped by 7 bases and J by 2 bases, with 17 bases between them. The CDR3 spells CASIKTNRDNYGYTF. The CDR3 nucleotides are TGTGCCAGCATTAAGACCAACCGGGACAACTATGGCTACACCTTC.

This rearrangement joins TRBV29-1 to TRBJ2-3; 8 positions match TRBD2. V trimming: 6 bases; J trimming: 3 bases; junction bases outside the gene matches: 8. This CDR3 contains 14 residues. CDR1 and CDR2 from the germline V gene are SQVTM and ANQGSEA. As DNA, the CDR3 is TGCAGCGTCACCGGGACTAGGGGTACAGATACGCAGTATTTT. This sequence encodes CSVTGTRGTDTQYF.

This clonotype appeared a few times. The chain's CDR3 is CASSLLPREETQYF. For the CDR3, the DNA is TGTGCCAGCAGCTTACTTCCCCGCGAGGAGACCCAGTACTTC. The V call is TRBV7-9, the J call TRBJ2-5; D remains unclear. Trimming cost V 2 bases and J 5 bases, with 12 bases left between them. The CDR3 contains 14 residues. Germline CDR1 is SEHNR and CDR2 is FQNEAQ (reference sequence).

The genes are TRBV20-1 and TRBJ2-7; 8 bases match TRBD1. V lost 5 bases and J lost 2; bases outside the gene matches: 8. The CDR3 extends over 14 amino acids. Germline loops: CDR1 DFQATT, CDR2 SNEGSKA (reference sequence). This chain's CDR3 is CSAGPTGVTYEQYF. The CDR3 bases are TGCAGTGCTGGTCCGACAGGGGTCACCTACGAGCAGTACTTC.

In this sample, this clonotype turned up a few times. The CDR3 DNA reads TGCAGTGCCCAGGGCAGGGGGCTTTTTTACGAGCAGTACTTC. The encoded protein is CSAQGRGLFYEQYF. The rearrangement uses TRBV20-1 and TRBJ2-5, with 8 bases aligning to TRBD1. The DNA end favors TRBJ2-7, so the J call may be wrong. The CDR3 has 14 residues. From germline, CDR1 is DFQATT and CDR2 SNEGSKA (reference sequence).

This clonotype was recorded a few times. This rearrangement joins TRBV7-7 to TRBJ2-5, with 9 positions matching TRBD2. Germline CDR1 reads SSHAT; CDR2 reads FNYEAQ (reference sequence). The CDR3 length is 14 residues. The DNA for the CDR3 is TGTGCTAGCGGGAGTTTACGGAGCCAAGAGACCCAGTACTTC. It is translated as CASGSLRSQETQYF.

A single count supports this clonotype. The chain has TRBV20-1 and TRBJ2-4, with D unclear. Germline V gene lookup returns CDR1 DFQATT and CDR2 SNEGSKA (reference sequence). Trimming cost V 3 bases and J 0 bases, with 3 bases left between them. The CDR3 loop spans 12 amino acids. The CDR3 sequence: CSARLAKNIQYF. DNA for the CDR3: TGCAGTGCTAGGCTAGCCAAAAACATTCAGTACTTC.

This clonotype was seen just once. CDR3 DNA sequence: TGTGCCAGCAGTTTACGCGGGGCGGGCACCGGGGAGCTGTTTTTT. Translating it yields CASSLRGAGTGELFF. The chain joins TRBV12-3 or TRBV12-4 to TRBJ2-2; possibly TRBD2 for D (6 bases). Trimming pared 2 bases from V and 4 bases from J, leaving 11 bases between. CDR3 length equals 15 residues.

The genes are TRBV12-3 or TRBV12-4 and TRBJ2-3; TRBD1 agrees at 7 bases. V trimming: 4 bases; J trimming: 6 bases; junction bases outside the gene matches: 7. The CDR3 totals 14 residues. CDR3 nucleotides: TGTGCCAGCAGTTCGGCAGGGGGAGATGATACGCAGTATTTT. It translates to CASSSAGGDDTQYF.

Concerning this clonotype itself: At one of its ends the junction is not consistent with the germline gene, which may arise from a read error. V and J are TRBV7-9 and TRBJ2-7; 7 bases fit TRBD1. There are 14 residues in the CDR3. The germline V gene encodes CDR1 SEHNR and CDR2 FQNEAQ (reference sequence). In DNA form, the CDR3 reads TGTGCCGGCAGCTTCCGGGACAGCTCCTACGAGCAGTACTTC. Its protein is CAGSFRDSSYEQYF.

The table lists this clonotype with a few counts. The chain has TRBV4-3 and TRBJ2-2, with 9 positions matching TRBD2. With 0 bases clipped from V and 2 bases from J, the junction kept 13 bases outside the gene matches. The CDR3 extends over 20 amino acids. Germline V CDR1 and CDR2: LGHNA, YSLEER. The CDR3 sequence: CASSQETLGGLAGNTGELFF. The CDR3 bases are TGCGCCAGCAGCCAAGAAACTCTGGGGGGACTAGCAGGAAACACCGGGGAGCTGTTTTTT.

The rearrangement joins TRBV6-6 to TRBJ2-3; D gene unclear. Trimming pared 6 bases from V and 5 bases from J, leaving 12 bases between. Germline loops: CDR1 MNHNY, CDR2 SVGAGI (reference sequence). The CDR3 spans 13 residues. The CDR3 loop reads CASRLRGQDTQYF. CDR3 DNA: TGTGCCAGCAGGCTAAGAGGCCAAGATACGCAGTATTTT.

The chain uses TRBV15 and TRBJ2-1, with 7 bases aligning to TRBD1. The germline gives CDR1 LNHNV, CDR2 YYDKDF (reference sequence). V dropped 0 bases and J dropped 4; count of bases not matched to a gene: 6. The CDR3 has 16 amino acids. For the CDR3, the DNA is TGTGCCACCAGCAGAGATTTTGGGACAGAGTACAATGAGCAGTTCTTC. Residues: CATSRDFGTEYNEQFF. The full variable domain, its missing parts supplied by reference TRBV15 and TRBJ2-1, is DAMVIQNPRYQVTQFGKPVTLSCSQTLNHNVMYWYQQKSSQAPKLLFHYYDKDFNNEADTPDNFQSRRPNTSFCFLDIRSPGLGDTAMYLCATSRDFGTEYNEQFFGPGTRLTVL.

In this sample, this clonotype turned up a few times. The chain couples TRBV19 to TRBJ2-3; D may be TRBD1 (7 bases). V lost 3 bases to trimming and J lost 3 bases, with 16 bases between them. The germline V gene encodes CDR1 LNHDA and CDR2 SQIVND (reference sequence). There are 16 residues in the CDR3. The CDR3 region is CASSIGGTAKTDTQYF. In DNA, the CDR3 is TGTGCCAGTAGTATTGGAGGGACAGCTAAGACAGATACGCAGTATTTT.